This is a list of T cell receptor beta chains from one sample in a study of OX40 agonist ivuxolimab in advanced cancers. Generated by immunoSEQ multiplex PCR, the TCRdb table keeps only in-frame clones and is missing some. Of around 98,000 clones listed, around 88% were seen once; the top ten hold about 0.5%. The source was CD4+ or CD8+ T cells sorted from blood, collected in a trial of the OX40 agonist ivuxolimab. The receptors stem from an adult with an advanced solid tumor such as melanoma, head and neck, liver or kidney cancer. The CDR3 runs from the conserved cysteine through the conserved F or W. The D gene is left open where the match is weak. Rows may omit the clone size; those that give it use once, few, many or a size class.

v_call,clone_size,d_call,j_call,cdr3_aa,cdr3_nt
TRBV6-1,-,-,TRBJ1-1,CASSEVSNTEAFF,TGTGCCAGCAGTGAAGTCTCAAACACTGAAGCTTTCTTT
TRBV12-5,few,-,TRBJ2-2,CASGLANQMGELFF,TGTGCTAGTGGTTTGGCCAACCAAATGGGGGAGCTGTTTTTT
TRBV28,-,TRBD1,TRBJ1-4,CASSLFGQGASEKLFF,TGTGCCAGCAGTTTATTCGGACAGGGGGCTAGTGAAAAACTGTTTTTT
TRBV6-1,-,TRBD1,TRBJ1-4,CASSGIQGAGEKLFF,TGTGCCAGCAGTGGAATACAGGGGGCGGGTGAAAAACTGTTTTTT
TRBV11-2,once,TRBD1,TRBJ1-4,CASSLAGQANEKLFF,TGTGCCAGCAGCTTAGCGGGACAGGCAAATGAAAAACTGTTTTTT
TRBV5-1,-,-,TRBJ1-2,CASSLDQPGNYGYTF,TGCGCCAGCAGCTTGGATCAGCCAGGGAACTATGGCTACACCTTC
TRBV25-1,-,-,TRBJ2-7,CASSEHRGGEQYF,TGTGCCAGCAGTGAACACAGGGGAGGCGAGCAGTACTTC
TRBV27,-,-,TRBJ2-2,CASSFFMGKGTGELFF,TGTGCCAGCAGTTTTTTCATGGGGAAGGGGACCGGGGAGCTGTTTTTT
TRBV19,-,-,TRBJ1-1,CASRNMNTEAFF,TGTGCCAGTAGGAACATGAACACTGAAGCTTTCTTT
TRBV19,-,-,TRBJ1-5,CASNLSKGNQPQHF,TGTGCCAGCAACCTGAGCAAGGGCAATCAGCCCCAGCATTTT
TRBV21-1,-,-,TRBJ2-1,CASSTRADPRNEQFF,TGTGCCAGCAGCACCCGAGCGGACCCGCGAAATGAGCAGTTCTTC
TRBV13,-,-,TRBJ2-5,CASSWEEGGRETQYF,TGTGCCAGCAGCTGGGAAGAGGGGGGGCGAGAGACCCAGTACTTC
TRBV18,-,-,TRBJ2-3,CASSPPDHTDTQYF,TGTGCCAGCTCACCACCGGACCACACAGATACGCAGTATTTT
TRBV29-1,few,-,TRBJ1-1,CSVYTAEAFF,TGCAGCGTTTACACGGCGGAAGCTTTCTTT
TRBV7-9,-,-,TRBJ2-1,CASSPAVADEQFF,TGTGCCAGCAGCCCCGCCGTTGCTGATGAGCAGTTCTTC
TRBV5-1,-,TRBD1,TRBJ1-1,CASSQGGGAEAFF,TGCGCCAGCAGTCAGGGGGGAGGCGCTGAAGCTTTCTTT
TRBV6-1,-,-,TRBJ1-6,CASSLDRPDSPLHF,TGTGCCAGCAGCTTGGACCGCCCGGATTCACCCCTCCACTTT
TRBV5-1,-,TRBD1,TRBJ1-1,CASSLGSGGAGTEAFF,TGCGCCAGCAGCTTGGGGTCAGGGGGCGCGGGAACTGAAGCTTTCTTT
TRBV9,-,TRBD1,TRBJ1-1,CASSESGGSAFF,TGTGCCAGCAGCGAGTCAGGGGGTTCAGCTTTCTTT
TRBV7-9,-,TRBD1,TRBJ2-3,CASSPRTGLSDTQYF,TGTGCCAGCAGCCCCCGGACAGGGCTATCAGATACGCAGTATTTT
TRBV5-4,-,-,TRBJ1-1,CASSLAGEMNTEAFF,TGTGCCAGCAGCTTGGCCGGGGAAATGAACACTGAAGCTTTCTTT
TRBV6-5,once,TRBD1,TRBJ2-7,CASSAMTGAYEQYF,TGTGCCAGCAGTGCCATGACAGGGGCCTACGAGCAGTACTTC
TRBV2,-,TRBD1,TRBJ2-7,CASSGGTESYEQYF,TGTGCCAGCAGTGGGGGGACAGAGTCCTACGAGCAGTACTTC
TRBV28,-,-,TRBJ2-6,CASSRTGLGAGANVLTF,TGTGCCAGCAGCCGTACGGGGCTCGGGGCTGGGGCCAACGTCCTGACTTTC
TRBV5-1,few,-,TRBJ1-4,CASSSTAGRRTNEKLFF,TGCGCCAGCAGCTCAACCGCAGGGAGGCGCACTAATGAAAAACTGTTTTTT
TRBV5-5,-,-,TRBJ2-2,CASSLIVNTGELFF,TGTGCCAGCAGCTTGATAGTAAACACCGGGGAGCTGTTTTTT
TRBV28,-,-,TRBJ2-7,CASSWGFYEQYF,TGTGCCAGCAGTTGGGGGTTTTACGAGCAGTACTTC
TRBV7-2,-,-,TRBJ2-1,CASSLSQYNEQFF,TGTGCCAGCAGCTTATCACAGTACAATGAGCAGTTCTTC
TRBV5-1,-,TRBD1,TRBJ1-5,CASSLWGQSNQPQHF,TGCGCCAGCAGCTTGTGGGGACAGTCCAATCAGCCCCAGCATTTT
TRBV10-3,-,TRBD2,TRBJ2-3,CAISDTGTSPTDTQYF,TGTGCCATCAGTGATACCGGGACTAGTCCCACAGATACGCAGTATTTT
TRBV7-2,-,TRBD1,TRBJ1-6,CASSGWDSSSYNSPLHF,TGTGCCAGCAGCGGATGGGACAGCAGCTCCTATAATTCACCCCTCCACTTT
TRBV5-1,-,TRBD1,TRBJ2-2,CASSRVTGANPNTGELFF,TGCGCCAGCAGTCGAGTTACAGGGGCGAATCCAAACACCGGGGAGCTGTTTTTT
TRBV10-2,-,TRBD1,TRBJ1-4,CASRDPGQGAEKLFF,TGCGCCAGCAGGGACCCGGGACAGGGGGCTGAAAAACTGTTTTTT
TRBV2,-,TRBD1,TRBJ1-1,CASRVAGGYTEAFF,TGTGCCAGCCGCGTAGCAGGGGGATACACTGAAGCTTTCTTT
TRBV7-7,-,-,TRBJ2-2,CASSPGGTANTGELFF,TGTGCTAGCAGCCCAGGAGGGACAGCGAACACCGGGGAGCTGTTTTTT
TRBV4-2,-,-,TRBJ1-4,CASSRVGGGNEKLFF,TGTGCCAGCAGCCGGGTCGGGGGTGGAAATGAAAAACTGTTTTTT
TRBV4-3,-,-,TRBJ2-7,CASSQVRTAEQYF,TGCGCCAGCAGCCAAGTGCGAACAGCCGAGCAGTACTTC
TRBV28,-,TRBD1,TRBJ1-4,CASRGQNNEKLFF,TGTGCCAGCAGGGGACAGAATAATGAAAAACTGTTTTTT
TRBV18,-,-,TRBJ2-1,CASSPGPRTYNEQFF,TGTGCCAGCTCACCAGGGCCCCGGACCTACAATGAGCAGTTCTTC
TRBV18,-,TRBD2,TRBJ2-3,CASSPPSGLAGTDTQYF,TGTGCCAGCTCACCACCTTCGGGACTAGCGGGGACAGATACGCAGTATTTT
TRBV5-1,-,TRBD1,TRBJ2-7,CASSLEPGTGPYEQYF,TGCGCCAGCAGCTTGGAACCCGGGACAGGGCCCTACGAGCAGTACTTC
TRBV10-3,few,-,TRBJ1-6,CAISDGTSSPLHF,TGTGCCATCAGTGACGGGACTAGTTCACCCCTCCACTTT
TRBV11-3,-,-,TRBJ1-3,CASSSGGASGNTIYF,TGTGCCAGCAGCTCGGGCGGGGCCTCTGGAAACACCATATATTTT
TRBV20-1,-,-,TRBJ1-2,CSATGTNGYTF,TGCAGTGCTACCGGGACAAATGGCTACACCTTC
TRBV10-3,-,-,TRBJ2-2,CAISESGADGELFF,TGTGCCATCAGTGAGTCCGGGGCAGACGGGGAGCTGTTTTTT
TRBV28,-,TRBD1,TRBJ1-2,CASSLPTGNYGYTF,TGTGCCAGCAGTTTACCGACAGGGAACTATGGCTACACCTTC
TRBV11-2,-,-,TRBJ2-3,CASSHREGWGNADTQYF,TGTGCCAGCAGTCATCGGGAAGGATGGGGTAACGCAGATACGCAGTATTTT
TRBV4-3,-,TRBD2,TRBJ2-1,CASSQDGLADYNEQFF,TGCGCCAGCAGCCAAGACGGACTAGCGGACTACAATGAGCAGTTCTTC
TRBV2,-,TRBD1,TRBJ2-2,CASIRQGGTGELFF,TGTGCCAGTATCAGACAGGGCGGCACCGGGGAGCTGTTTTTT
TRBV4-2,-,TRBD2,TRBJ2-5,CASSQVAAVGGAQYF,TGTGCCAGCAGCCAAGTGGCCGCGGTGGGGGGGGCCCAGTACTTC
TRBV6-5,few,TRBD1,TRBJ2-7,CASSYSTGDEQYF,TGTGCCAGCAGTTACTCGACAGGGGACGAGCAGTACTTC